Below, one T cell receptor beta chain is given with its context. The sample originates from a study of blood T cell repertoires in COVID-19. Overall study context: Sources were T cells, B-cell-depleted T cells, or PBMCs; the material itself was cDNA or gDNA.

Under the authors' procedure: It was from reference gene primer amplification that nucleated cell counts were estimated. The protocol was immunoSEQ multiplex PCR, while the TCRdb copy is restricted to in-frame clones and leaves out a portion. V, J and clone size derive from that table, while D and trimming were established from the DNA sequence. The repertoire has 240,000 or so clones, roughly 76% of them found once; the top ten carry 7.5%. The CDR3 consists of 18 residues. V lost 4 bases, J lost 0 bases, and 17 bases lay in between. Looked up from germline, CDR1 is SGDLS and CDR2 is YYNGEE. The clonotype was recovered from a woman over 75 with COVID-19, enrolled during active disease. The chain uses TRBV9 and TRBJ2-6; tentative D call: TRBD1 (5 bases). Sequencing was performed on peripheral blood. The CDR3: CASSRHPGHFSGANVLTF. In DNA, the CDR3 is TGTGCCAGCAGCCGCCACCCCGGACATTTCTCTGGGGCCAACGTCCTGACTTTC.